The entry that follows covers one T cell receptor beta chain sequence. Its antigen is still unknown. Germline lookup yields CDR1 SEHNR and CDR2 FQNEAQ (reference sequence). The ends were cut back, 5 bases at V and 6 bases at J, with 20 bases in the middle. The CDR3 length is 15 residues. The data are from a study of cytomegalovirus exposure and HLA in healthy donors. General study points: Rarity characterized most TCR sequences, yet some public TCRs appeared in many donors. It was confirmed in vitro that a few of the CMV-associated chains were specific for CMV antigens.

Assay used: immunoSEQ multiplex PCR; TCRdb lists only in-frame clones, some missing. The sample has around 150,000 clones, 85% to 90% seen once. Sequences were obtained from PBMCs. The TCR originated in a woman younger than 30 in good health and CMV-seropositive. V gene TRBV7-9 combines with J gene TRBJ2-7; maybe TRBD2 (6 bases). The CDR3 sequence: CASSPKGGARGEQYF. The CDR3 DNA sequence: TGTGCCAGCAGCCCTAAGGGCGGGGCCCGGGGCGAGCAGTACTTC.